This TCR beta chain stems from a study of PD-L1 blockade in urothelial cancer. This CDR3 has 14 amino acids. The germline CDR1 and CDR2 sequences are KGHSH and LQKENI. J lost 8 bases, V lost 5 bases, and 7 bases had no gene match. Sequencing was performed with immunoSEQ multiplex PCR; in TCRdb, only in-frame clones are kept and a portion is missing. The data hold tens of thousands of clones, with more than 75% observed a single time. The chain carries TRBV18 and TRBJ1-3, with TRBD1 matching over 9 bases. The material sequenced was PBMCs, taken around atezolizumab (anti-PD-L1) treatment. The TCR was taken from a man aged 65-85 years with urothelial cancer. The CDR3 DNA reads TGTGCCAGCTCATCGGGACAGGGTCCGGACACCATATATTTT. The encoded protein is CASSSGQGPDTIYF. The whole variable domain, remainder taken from reference TRBV18 and TRBJ1-3, is NAGVMQNPRHLVRRRGQEARLRCSPMKGHSHVYWYRQLPEEGLKFMVYLQKENIIDESGMPKERFSAEFPKEGPSILRIQQVVRGDSAAYFCASSSGQGPDTIYFGEGSWLTVV.